This T cell receptor (beta chain) was profiled in a study of blood T cell repertoires in COVID-19. Study information: Nucleic acid was either cDNA or gDNA, and it came from T cells, B-cell-depleted T cells, or PBMCs.

Patients in Seattle were enrolled during active infection, then followed longitudinally. The CDR3 spans 17 residues. V lost 4 bases, J lost 7 bases, and 16 bases stayed unmatched. CDR1 and CDR2 from the germline V gene are SEHNR and FQNEAQ (reference sequence). The repertoire was sequenced with immunoSEQ multiplex PCR; TCRdb's copy has only in-frame clones and lacks some. Of 150,000 to 200,000 clones in the sample, approximately 92% are singletons; the top ten hold roughly 4.8%. This clonotype was sampled from a man in his thirties or forties with COVID-19, enrolled during active disease. Material for sequencing was peripheral blood. This rearrangement joins TRBV7-9 to TRBJ2-7; 10 bases align to TRBD1. This CDR3 is CASSSPPEDRGSGEQYF. DNA for the CDR3: TGTGCCAGCAGCTCTCCCCCCGAGGACAGGGGGTCGGGGGAGCAGTACTTC.